This TCR beta chain emerged from a study of cytomegalovirus exposure and HLA in healthy donors. Study outcomes and limitations: Cytomegalovirus association was listed for 150 or so TCR beta chains. Most TCR sequences were rare, but some public TCRs occurred in many donors. One later analysis, an examination of the 120 or so validation repertoires, found that first-cohort TCR clusters tended to co-occur in them.

Profiled with immunoSEQ multiplex PCR; TCRdb holds only in-frame clones, not every one. The table includes over 85,000 clones, 85% to 90% detected once. Looked up from germline, CDR1 is MDHEN and CDR2 is SYDVKM. The CDR3 totals 15 residues. With 2 bases removed from V and 2 bases from J, the gap between germline ends came to 10 bases. In the case of this clone: The antigen is unknown.

The 120-subject validation cohort, separate from the roughly 670-subject first cohort, included the donors. The sequenced material came from PBMCs. This sequence joins TRBV28 and TRBJ1-5, with no clear D. This receptor was taken from a woman between 25 and 40 years old in good health and CMV-seropositive. CDR3 in DNA: TGTGCCAGCAGTTTAGTGGGGAGCGGCAATCAGCCCCAGCATTTT. Protein product: CASSLVGSGNQPQHF.